The 31 T cell receptor beta chains presented below share a single source sample, sequenced in a study of blood T cell repertoires in COVID-19. The table came from immunoSEQ multiplex PCR; TCRdb's copy has only in-frame clones and leaves some out. The sample holds some 250,000 clones, around 84% seen once. Sequenced sample: peripheral blood. The receptors derive from an older woman with active or convalescent COVID-19.

This sequence joins TRBV4-2 and TRBJ2-5, with D maybe TRBD1 (5 bases). Germline assignment: CDR1 LGHNA and CDR2 YNFKEQ. V lost 0 bases, J lost 12 bases, and 14 bases lay in between. The CDR3 sequence is 13 residues long. Written as DNA, the CDR3 is TGTGCCAGCAGCCAAGATAGGGGAACGGCCGAGTACTTC. Translating gives CASSQDRGTAEYF.

The chain's CDR3 is CASSVFDGTGVYGYTF. The CDR3 bases are TGTGCCAGCAGCGTGTTTGATGGGACAGGGGTCTATGGCTACACCTTC. The chain couples TRBV9 to TRBJ1-2; 10 nucleotides agree with TRBD1. CDR1 and CDR2 from the germline V gene are SGDLS and YYNGEE. CDR3 size: 16 residues. V lost 2 bases to trimming and J lost 4 bases; unmatched junction nucleotides: 8. The full variable domain, its missing parts supplied by reference TRBV9 and TRBJ1-2, is DSGVTQTPKHLITATGQRVTLRCSPRSGDLSVYWYQQSLDQGLQFLIQYYNGEERAKGNILERFSAQQFPDLHSELNLSSLELGDSALYFCASSVFDGTGVYGYTFGSGTRLTVV.

The chain has TRBV7-2 and TRBJ2-1, with 11 bases fitting TRBD2. The CDR3 runs 14 residues. CDR1 is SGHTA and CDR2 is FQGNSA in the germline V gene. V lost 4 bases, J lost 7 bases, and 3 bases stayed unmatched. CDR3 sequence reads: CASSSSGGWNEQFF. The DNA of the CDR3 is TGTGCCAGCAGCTCTAGCGGGGGGTGGAATGAGCAGTTCTTC.

The chain recombines TRBV7-2 with TRBJ1-4, with TRBD1 matching over 9 bases. This CDR3 comprises 17 residues. Looked up from germline, CDR1 is SGHTA and CDR2 is FQGNSA. Losses at the gene ends were 5 bases for V and 3 bases for J; bases not matched to a gene: 10. DNA of the CDR3: TGTGCCAGCAGCCCCCCCGGGACAGGGAACGCTAATGAAAAACTGTTTTTT. It specifies CASSPPGTGNANEKLFF.

The chain has TRBV6-2 or TRBV6-3 and TRBJ2-7; perhaps TRBD2 as D (6 bases). V lost 0 bases and J 2 bases, leaving 17 bases between the germline ends. The CDR3 runs to 17 residues. Germline CDR1 reads MNHEY; CDR2 reads SVGEGT. The CDR3 reads CASSYSESGQFAYEQYF. The DNA for the CDR3 is TGTGCCAGCAGTTACTCGGAGAGCGGGCAATTCGCCTACGAGCAGTACTTC.

The rearrangement joins TRBV4-3 to TRBJ2-1; 7 bases align to TRBD1. This CDR3 spans 18 amino acids. Germline V gives CDR1 LGHNA, CDR2 YSLEER. V trimming: 4 bases; J trimming: 1 base; junction bases outside the gene matches: 13. CDR3 DNA: TGCGCCAGCAGCCCGAAGGTCCTACAGGGGCAGTCCTACAATGAGCAGTTCTTC. Amino acids: CASSPKVLQGQSYNEQFF.

The chain joins TRBV27 to TRBJ1-2; tentatively, D is TRBD1 (6 bases). This CDR3 region has 14 residues. The germline CDR1 and CDR2 sequences are MNHEY and SMNVEV (reference sequence). V lost 5 bases and J 2 bases, leaving 12 bases between the germline ends. CDR3 amino acids: CASSVQRGNYGYTF. Here the CDR3 DNA reads TGTGCCAGCAGTGTACAAAGGGGGAACTATGGCTACACCTTC.

For this clone: This sample includes further DNA sequences coding for the same CDR3. This rearrangement joins TRBV19 to TRBJ1-1; possible D gene TRBD1, 6 bases. This CDR3 spans 13 amino acids. V lost 5 bases and J lost 3, with 10 bases in between. Germline loops: CDR1 LNHDA, CDR2 SQIVND (reference sequence). The CDR3: CASSPQGDTEAFF. CDR3 nucleotide sequence: TGTGCCAGTAGTCCACAGGGTGACACTGAAGCTTTCTTT.

The gene calls are TRBV10-3 and TRBJ1-1, with D possibly matching TRBD1 (5 bases). The CDR3 extends over 14 amino acids. Germline V CDR1 and CDR2: ENHRY, SYGVKD. Trimming removed 4 bases at V and 4 bases at J, with 13 bases between. The CDR3 loop reads CAISGMGGSTEAFF. Written as DNA, the CDR3 is TGTGCCATCAGTGGAATGGGGGGGAGCACTGAAGCTTTCTTT.

The chain employs TRBV5-5 and TRBJ1-1; the D is unclear. The germline V gene has CDR1 SGHKS and CDR2 YYEKEE (reference sequence). Trimming pared 0 bases from V and 0 bases from J, leaving 9 bases between. The CDR3 loop spans 15 amino acids. In DNA form, the CDR3 reads TGTGCCAGCAGCTTGGTGGCAGTTTTGAACACTGAAGCTTTCTTT. It specifies CASSLVAVLNTEAFF.

The chain recombines TRBV16 with TRBJ1-6; D remains ambiguous. The V gene lost 0 bases and the J gene lost 7 bases, with 4 bases spanning the gap. Germline loops: CDR1 KGHSY, CDR2 FQNENV. The CDR3 loop spans 13 amino acids. The CDR3 DNA is TGTGCCAGCAGCCAATCGTTAAATTCACCCCTCCACTTT. This encodes CASSQSLNSPLHF.

V usage is TRBV5-4 and J usage is TRBJ2-5; TRBD1 matches at 7 bases. There are 14 residues in the CDR3. V gave up 3 bases and J gave up 7 bases; unmatched junction bases: 9. Germline loops: CDR1 SGHNT, CDR2 YYREEE (reference sequence). CDR3 bases: TGTGCCAGCAGCTACGACAGGGCCTGGGGGACCCAGTACTTC. This sequence encodes CASSYDRAWGTQYF.

The chain employs TRBV19 and TRBJ2-1, with D perhaps TRBD2 (6 bases). Trimming cost V 3 bases and J 4 bases, with 13 bases left between them. Germline assignment: CDR1 LNHDA and CDR2 SQIVND (reference sequence). This CDR3 spans 15 amino acids. The CDR3: CASSIPTGVYNEQFF. As DNA, the CDR3 is TGTGCCAGTAGTATCCCGACGGGAGTGTACAATGAGCAGTTCTTC.

The chain joins TRBV11-2 to TRBJ2-5; the match to TRBD1 covers 7 bases. Germline V lookup: CDR1 SGHAT, CDR2 FQNNGV. The V and J ends lost 5 bases and 3 bases, in that order; junction bases with no gene match: 6. This CDR3 region has 14 residues. The CDR3, as DNA: TGTGCCAGCAGCCCCATACAGGGGAAAGAGACCCAGTACTTC. This translates into CASSPIQGKETQYF.

The chain combines TRBV2 with TRBJ2-2, with TRBD1 as a possible D gene (5 bases). The CDR3 is 16 residues long. Germline V gives CDR1 SNHLY, CDR2 FYNNEI. V was pared by 6 bases and J by 0 bases, with 14 bases between. The CDR3 DNA follows: TGTGCCAGCAGACACCCAGGGCCCGCGAACACCGGGGAGCTGTTTTTT. Amino acids: CASRHPGPANTGELFF.

The gene calls are TRBV24-1 and TRBJ2-3, with a possible D match to TRBD2 (7 bases). V lost 6 bases and J 4 bases, leaving 10 bases between the germline ends. The CDR3 sequence is 13 residues long. Looked up from germline, CDR1 is KGHDR and CDR2 is SFDVKD. CDR3 DNA sequence: TGTGCCACCAGTCGCGGGGGCCCAGATACGCAGTATTTT. This translates into CATSRGGPDTQYF.

This clone was observed a handful of times. This chain uses TRBV24-1 with TRBJ1-5; 7 nucleotides line up with TRBD1. V was pared by 4 bases and J by 11 bases, with 16 bases of the junction left unmatched. Germline CDR1 reads KGHDR; CDR2 reads SFDVKD. The CDR3 contains 16 residues. CDR3 loop: CATSEPDRVYRGTQHF. CDR3 sequence (DNA): TGTGCCACCAGTGAGCCTGACAGGGTGTACAGGGGTACCCAGCATTTT.

This clone was counted a few times. The chain links TRBV4-2 to TRBJ1-1; D is uncertain. CDR1 LGHNA and CDR2 YNFKEQ come from the germline V gene. CDR3 length: 13 residues. The V gene lost 5 bases and the J gene lost 4 bases, with 11 bases spanning the gap. CDR3 DNA: TGTGCCAGCAGCTGGGCCGAGGGCACTGAAGCTTTCTTT. This sequence encodes CASSWAEGTEAFF.

The chain is built from TRBV7-9 and TRBJ2-7; D may be TRBD2 (5 bases). This CDR3 comprises 16 residues. Looked up from germline, CDR1 is SEHNR and CDR2 is FQNEAQ (reference sequence). V lost 0 bases and J lost 0, with 12 bases in between. CDR3 loop: CASSLAEGLSSYEQYF. In DNA, the CDR3 is TGTGCCAGCAGCTTAGCCGAGGGCCTTAGCTCCTACGAGCAGTACTTC.

V gene TRBV18 combines with J gene TRBJ2-1; 8 bases agree with TRBD1. The ends lost 0 bases at V and 7 bases at J; junction bases unmatched: 5. This CDR3 has 15 residues. The germline CDR1 and CDR2 sequences are KGHSH and LQKENI. For the CDR3, the DNA is TGTGCCAGCTCACCACCGGGCAGGGGGCCGAATGAGCAGTTCTTC. It yields the protein CASSPPGRGPNEQFF.

This chain joins TRBV7-9 and TRBJ2-3, with TRBD2 as a possible D gene (6 bases). From germline, CDR1 is SEHNR and CDR2 FQNEAQ (reference sequence). V lost 1 base and J lost 1, with 12 bases in between. The CDR3 sequence is 16 residues long. DNA for the CDR3: TGTGCCAGCAGCTTAGGACTAGTAGGGGGCACAGATACGCAGTATTTT. Protein: CASSLGLVGGTDTQYF.

The rearrangement uses TRBV5-6 and TRBJ1-3; maybe TRBD1 (5 bases). The CDR3 totals 15 residues. V dropped 3 bases and J dropped 0 bases, with 10 bases sitting between them. From germline, CDR1 is SGHDT and CDR2 YYEEEE. For the CDR3, the DNA is TGTGCCAGCAGCTACAGGTTCCTCTCTGGAAACACCATATATTTT. Amino acids: CASSYRFLSGNTIYF.

This chain links TRBV10-3 with TRBJ1-1; possible D gene TRBD1, 6 bases. The V gene's germline CDR1 is ENHRY and CDR2 SYGVKD. This CDR3 comprises 14 residues. V was shortened by 1 base and J by 4 bases, with 10 bases between the two germline ends. The CDR3 region has the DNA TGTGCCATCAGTGAGTTTAGGGGGGGCACTGAAGCTTTCTTT. Translated: CAISEFRGGTEAFF.

The rearrangement joins TRBV20-1 to TRBJ1-1; maybe TRBD1 (5 bases). The V end was cut by 1 base, the J end by 7 bases, with 7 bases between. Per the germline V gene, CDR1 is DFQATT and CDR2 is SNEGSKA (reference sequence). CDR3 length: 11 residues. DNA of the CDR3: TGCAGTGCTAGAGGACAGTTTGAAGCTTTCTTT. This gives the protein CSARGQFEAFF.

V usage is TRBV6-5 and J usage is TRBJ1-5; 7 bases line up with TRBD1. The CDR3 runs to 15 residues. The V gene's germline CDR1 is MNHEY and CDR2 SVGAGI. Trimming removed 7 bases from V and 6 bases from J; junction bases left unmatched: 12. CDR3 sequence (DNA): TGTGCCAGCAAGATGGTGGGGACAGAAAGTCAGCCCCAGCATTTT. It is translated as CASKMVGTESQPQHF.

The chain uses TRBV12-3 or TRBV12-4 and TRBJ2-7; no definite D call. Trimming removed 3 bases from V and 3 bases from J, with 9 bases in between. CDR3 length: 13 residues. In nucleotides, the CDR3 is TGTGCCAGCAGTTTGCGGCCGAACTACGAGCAGTACTTC. It is translated as CASSLRPNYEQYF.

The chain recombines TRBV18 with TRBJ2-2; 7 nucleotides match TRBD2. The CDR3 covers 18 residues. Germline V gene data show CDR1 as KGHSH and CDR2 as LQKENI. V lost 6 bases, J lost 5 bases, and 18 bases stayed unmatched. The DNA of the CDR3 is TGTGCCAGCTCTCAACACTCTCCCGGGACCGGGAGGACCGGGGAGCTGTTTTTT. Translating gives CASSQHSPGTGRTGELFF.

The chain has TRBV5-4 and TRBJ1-4; D not resolved. Germline CDR1 SGHNT, CDR2 YYREEE (reference sequence). CDR3 size: 15 residues. V was clipped by 0 bases and J by 0 bases, with 6 bases between them. CDR3 sequence reads: CASSLDGATNEKLFF. In nucleotides, the CDR3 is TGTGCCAGCAGCTTGGACGGAGCAACTAATGAAAAACTGTTTTTT.

V usage is TRBV29-1 and J usage is TRBJ1-1; 7 positions match TRBD1. CDR3 length: 12 amino acids. Trimming removed 6 bases from V and 4 bases from J; junction bases left unmatched: 5. Germline CDR1 reads SQVTM; CDR2 reads ANQGSEA. CDR3 loop: CSVGTDLTEAFF. The CDR3 DNA follows: TGCAGCGTGGGGACAGACCTCACTGAAGCTTTCTTT.

J is TRBJ2-7 and V is TRBV9; 7 nucleotides match TRBD1. Germline trimming cut 0 bases from V and 5 bases from J; bases unmatched to any gene: 11. This CDR3 has 16 amino acids. Germline loops: CDR1 SGDLS, CDR2 YYNGEE. The CDR3 is CASSVGITGTDHEQYF. In DNA, the CDR3 is TGTGCCAGCAGCGTAGGAATAACGGGGACAGACCACGAGCAGTACTTC.

This clone was counted a single time. The J gene is TRBJ1-1, the V gene TRBV4-3, with D uncertain. V lost 4 bases and J lost 1, with 7 bases in between. Per germline, CDR1 LGHNA and CDR2 YSLEER. The CDR3 has 13 residues. The CDR3 coding sequence is TGCGCCAGCAGCCGGGCAGAGAACACTGAAGCTTTCTTT. It encodes CASSRAENTEAFF.